This TCR beta chain derives from a study of shared clonotypes between healthy human individuals. Study-level background: Donors had three CD4 naive, three CD4 memory, two CD8 naive and one CD8 memory plate apiece. General observations from the study: Across a handful of donors, naive CD4 shared about 5%, naive CD8 more than 3%, memory CD4 2% to 2.5%, memory CD8 under 0.5%.

Sequencing was performed with immunoSEQ multiplex PCR; in TCRdb, only in-frame clones are kept and a portion is missing. Of 2 million or so clones in the sample, roughly 94% were seen once. Positively selected for CCR7, the CD45RO-negative cells used as naive CD8 cells excluded terminally differentiated effector memory CD45RA+ cells. The ends lost 4 bases at V and 5 bases at J; junction bases unmatched: 11. CDR3 size: 15 residues. CDR1 and CDR2 (germline): SGHKS, YYEKEE (reference sequence). A remark on this clone: Its antigen is unknown.

The chain couples TRBV5-5 to TRBJ2-5, with TRBD2 identical over 7 bases. The specimen was naive CD8+ T cells sorted from blood. This clonotype was obtained from a man between 18 and 29 years old in good health. CDR3 loop: CASSPLADPRETQYF. In DNA, the CDR3 is TGTGCCAGCAGCCCCCTAGCGGACCCTAGGGAGACCCAGTACTTC.